Listed below are T cell receptor beta chains from one sample, sequenced in a study of glioma-infiltrating T cells after dendritic cell vaccination. The repertoire was sequenced with immunoSEQ multiplex PCR; TCRdb's copy has only in-frame clones and lacks some. The sample records 85,000 to 95,000 clones, 80% to 90% being singletons. Sample: blood, taken before dendritic cell vaccination. These TCRs come from a human donor with glioblastoma. Both conserved end residues are part of each CDR3. Each record gives: CDR3 DNA, CDR3 protein, clone size, D gene, V gene, J gene. A D gene is named only where the DNA matches it firmly. Rows give clone size only sometimes, using once, few, many, or a class for an expanded clone.

cdr3_nt: TGTGCCAGCAGTGGACTAGCGGGATCGGGTCCGGTCGAGCAGTACTTC
cdr3_aa: CASSGLAGSGPVEQYF
clone_size: .
d_call: TRBD2
v_call: TRBV25-1
j_call: TRBJ2-7

cdr3_nt: TGTGCCAGCTTCCTCGGGCTGGACAGGGCCTACGAGCAGTACTTC
cdr3_aa: CASFLGLDRAYEQYF
clone_size: .
d_call: TRBD1
v_call: TRBV18
j_call: TRBJ2-7

cdr3_nt: TGCAGCGTTGAAGATCGGGCCAGGGGCACCCCAGATACGCAGTATTTT
cdr3_aa: CSVEDRARGTPDTQYF
clone_size: .
d_call: .
v_call: TRBV29-1
j_call: TRBJ2-3

cdr3_nt: TGTGCCAGCTCCTCGCCGGGAGGGAGCTCTGGAAACACCATATATTTT
cdr3_aa: CASSSPGGSSGNTIYF
clone_size: .
d_call: .
v_call: TRBV18
j_call: TRBJ1-3

cdr3_nt: TGCGCCAGCAGCATAGAAGACAGGGGCTATGGCTACACCTTC
cdr3_aa: CASSIEDRGYGYTF
clone_size: .
d_call: TRBD1
v_call: TRBV5-1
j_call: TRBJ1-2

cdr3_nt: TGTGCCAGCAGTTACGAGGGTGTCTCCTACAATGAGCAGTTCTTC
cdr3_aa: CASSYEGVSYNEQFF
clone_size: .
d_call: .
v_call: TRBV6-5
j_call: TRBJ2-1

cdr3_nt: TGCGCCAGCAGCGGGGGGACAGGGGGCTGGGGTGAGCAGTTCTTC
cdr3_aa: CASSGGTGGWGEQFF
clone_size: .
d_call: TRBD1
v_call: TRBV5-1
j_call: TRBJ2-1

cdr3_nt: TGTGCCAGCAGCGTAAAACAGGGGGTTAGCACAGATACGCAGTATTTT
cdr3_aa: CASSVKQGVSTDTQYF
clone_size: .
d_call: TRBD1
v_call: TRBV5-6
j_call: TRBJ2-3

cdr3_nt: TGTGCCAGCAGTAGCCTAGCGGGAATCCCCTACGAGCAGTACTTC
cdr3_aa: CASSSLAGIPYEQYF
clone_size: .
d_call: TRBD2
v_call: TRBV6-1
j_call: TRBJ2-7

cdr3_nt: TGCAGCGTTGACCCCACGGGGGACAGGGGGCTGAACTATGGCTACACCTTC
cdr3_aa: CSVDPTGDRGLNYGYTF
clone_size: .
d_call: TRBD1
v_call: TRBV29-1
j_call: TRBJ1-2

cdr3_nt: TGTGCCAGCAGGAATGGGGGGGTTAGCTCCTACGAGCAGTACTTC
cdr3_aa: CASRNGGVSSYEQYF
clone_size: .
d_call: TRBD2
v_call: TRBV28
j_call: TRBJ2-7

cdr3_nt: TGTGCCAGTAGTATCGACGGGGTCTACGAGCAGTACTTC
cdr3_aa: CASSIDGVYEQYF
clone_size: .
d_call: .
v_call: TRBV19
j_call: TRBJ2-7

cdr3_nt: TGTGCCACCAGCAGAGGGTCAGGGGGCCCGAACGAGCAGTACTTC
cdr3_aa: CATSRGSGGPNEQYF
clone_size: .
d_call: TRBD1
v_call: TRBV15
j_call: TRBJ2-7

cdr3_nt: TGTGCCAGCAGTTATGGGACAGGGGGAGGGGCCAACGTCCTGACTTTC
cdr3_aa: CASSYGTGGGANVLTF
clone_size: .
d_call: TRBD1
v_call: TRBV6-5
j_call: TRBJ2-6

cdr3_nt: TGTGCCAGCAGTTTATCGTCTCTCTGGACAGGGGCCGGGAGAAACACTGAAGCTTTCTTT
cdr3_aa: CASSLSSLWTGAGRNTEAFF
clone_size: .
d_call: TRBD1
v_call: TRBV27
j_call: TRBJ1-1

cdr3_nt: TGCGCCAGCAGCCAAATCCGACCCCCCGGACTAGTGGGGCCCTCCTACGAGCAGTACTTC
cdr3_aa: CASSQIRPPGLVGPSYEQYF
clone_size: .
d_call: TRBD2
v_call: TRBV4-1
j_call: TRBJ2-7

cdr3_nt: TGTGCCAGCAGTGCTTGGACTCAAGAGACCCAGTACTTC
cdr3_aa: CASSAWTQETQYF
clone_size: .
d_call: .
v_call: TRBV2
j_call: TRBJ2-5

cdr3_nt: TGCGCCAGCAAGACTAGCGGGTACTACAATGAGCAGTTCTTC
cdr3_aa: CASKTSGYYNEQFF
clone_size: once
d_call: TRBD2
v_call: TRBV5-1
j_call: TRBJ2-1

cdr3_nt: TGTGCCAGCAGTGAATCGGCAGGGAAAAGCACAGATACGCAGTATTTT
cdr3_aa: CASSESAGKSTDTQYF
clone_size: few
d_call: .
v_call: TRBV25-1
j_call: TRBJ2-3

cdr3_nt: TGTGCCAGCAGTGAAGAGGCGGGAGGGCCAAAGAGCACAGATACGCAGTATTTT
cdr3_aa: CASSEEAGGPKSTDTQYF
clone_size: .
d_call: TRBD2
v_call: TRBV2
j_call: TRBJ2-3

cdr3_nt: TGCGCCAGCAGCTTGGAAATGTGGAGCCCAGGGGAGTCCTATAATTCACCCCTCCACTTT
cdr3_aa: CASSLEMWSPGESYNSPLHF
clone_size: .
d_call: .
v_call: TRBV5-1
j_call: TRBJ1-6

cdr3_nt: TGCGCCAGCAGCCAGTCCCAGGGGGCAGCCTACGAGCAGTACTTC
cdr3_aa: CASSQSQGAAYEQYF
clone_size: .
d_call: TRBD1
v_call: TRBV5-1
j_call: TRBJ2-7

cdr3_nt: TGCGCCAGCAGCCAAGTCACCGGGACAGCTGAAGCTTTCTTT
cdr3_aa: CASSQVTGTAEAFF
clone_size: .
d_call: TRBD1
v_call: TRBV4-1
j_call: TRBJ1-1

cdr3_nt: TGTGCCACCGCTTGGGTGGGAGTATCCTACAATGAGCAGTTCTTC
cdr3_aa: CATAWVGVSYNEQFF
clone_size: .
d_call: .
v_call: TRBV5-4
j_call: TRBJ2-1

cdr3_nt: TGTGCCAGCAGTTACTCGAGCGGACAGGGCTACGAGCAGTACTTC
cdr3_aa: CASSYSSGQGYEQYF
clone_size: .
d_call: TRBD1
v_call: TRBV6-5
j_call: TRBJ2-7

cdr3_nt: TGTGCCAGTAGTATAGATCCCGACTCTCTCACCGGGGAGCTGTTTTTT
cdr3_aa: CASSIDPDSLTGELFF
clone_size: .
d_call: .
v_call: TRBV19
j_call: TRBJ2-2

cdr3_nt: TGTGCCAGCAGCCACTTGACAGGTTTCCCCTACGAGCAGTACTTC
cdr3_aa: CASSHLTGFPYEQYF
clone_size: .
d_call: .
v_call: TRBV11-1
j_call: TRBJ2-7

cdr3_nt: TGTGCCAGCAGTGACTCGGGGGGGGGCCACAATGAGCAGTTCTTC
cdr3_aa: CASSDSGGGHNEQFF
clone_size: .
d_call: .
v_call: TRBV6-4
j_call: TRBJ2-1

cdr3_nt: TGTGCCAGCAGCCTGGGACTAGCGGGAGAAGGAACCTACGAGCAGTACTTC
cdr3_aa: CASSLGLAGEGTYEQYF
clone_size: .
d_call: TRBD2
v_call: TRBV13
j_call: TRBJ2-7

cdr3_nt: TGTGCCAGCAGTTTAGGACTAGCGGGAGGGTTGGAGACCCAGTACTTC
cdr3_aa: CASSLGLAGGLETQYF
clone_size: .
d_call: TRBD2
v_call: TRBV28
j_call: TRBJ2-5

cdr3_nt: TGTGCCAGCAGTGATCGGACAGGGAAGCTCGAAGCTTTCTTT
cdr3_aa: CASSDRTGKLEAFF
clone_size: .
d_call: TRBD1
v_call: TRBV25-1
j_call: TRBJ1-1

cdr3_nt: TGTGCCAGCAGCCAAGGCAGGGGGAAGTACAATGAGCAGTTCTTC
cdr3_aa: CASSQGRGKYNEQFF
clone_size: .
d_call: TRBD1
v_call: TRBV14
j_call: TRBJ2-1

cdr3_nt: TGTGCCAGCAGTTTACGTGCAGGTGGGGGGTTCTATGGCTACACCTTC
cdr3_aa: CASSLRAGGGFYGYTF
clone_size: .
d_call: .
v_call: TRBV27
j_call: TRBJ1-2

cdr3_nt: TGTGCCAGCACCCTGGGACAGCCGTCCTACGAGCAGTACTTC
cdr3_aa: CASTLGQPSYEQYF
clone_size: .
d_call: TRBD1
v_call: TRBV28
j_call: TRBJ2-7

cdr3_nt: TGTGCCAGCAGTTATAGGAGAGCCCTTACCTCTGGGGCCAACGTCCTGACTTTC
cdr3_aa: CASSYRRALTSGANVLTF
clone_size: .
d_call: .
v_call: TRBV2
j_call: TRBJ2-6

cdr3_nt: TGCAGCGTTGAAGATCAGAGGAGAGGCCAAGAGCAGTACTTC
cdr3_aa: CSVEDQRRGQEQYF
clone_size: .
d_call: .
v_call: TRBV29-1
j_call: TRBJ2-7